Here is one T cell receptor (beta chain) with its context. Its antigen remains unknown. In the PCR, 60 Vbeta and 13 Jbeta primers were used. Some clones are missing from TCRdb's copy, which holds only in-frame ones; the method was immunoSEQ multiplex PCR. The sample has about 140,000 clones, around 80% seen once; the top ten hold 6% to 7.5%. Regarding donors, all were healthy bone marrow donors. The sample belongs to a study of cytomegalovirus exposure and HLA in healthy donors. Findings and limits, study-wide: In an earlier analysis, in some 540 donors, most V segments appeared productive either ~87% or ~30% of the time. Researchers reported in a later analysis that a missense DCLRE1C variant was tied to TCR beta V- and J-gene trimming. Approximately 160 TCR beta chains were listed as cytomegalovirus-associated.

Germline CDR1 is SGHDT and CDR2 is YYEEEE. The CDR3 sequence is 15 residues long. Trimming removed 0 bases at V and 4 bases at J, with 10 bases between. This clonotype was obtained from a man aged 35 to 55 in good health and CMV-seropositive. Material for sequencing was PBMCs. The chain carries TRBV5-6 and TRBJ1-4; D is unresolved. The CDR3 DNA reads as TGTGCCAGCAGCTTGGTTCGGAACTATAATGAAAAACTGTTTTTT. This sequence encodes CASSLVRNYNEKLFF.